The rows below give T cell receptor beta chains drawn from one sample of a study of regulatory dendritic cells for organ transplantation. For these TCRs, the target antigens are not known. Clones were read by immunoSEQ multiplex PCR, and TCRdb kept only the in-frame ones, dropping some. The table shows 15,000 to 20,000 clones, with under 80% occurring only once. Sequenced sample: memory CD4+ T cells from blood cultured with regulatory dendritic cells. These TCRs come from a human donor in good health. Both conserved end residues are part of each CDR3. A D gene is named only where the DNA matches it firmly. Size is omitted from some rows. Given values are once, few, many or a class for expanded clones.

abundance	len	v_gene	j_gene	d_gene	CDR3aa	CDR3nt
NA	14	TRBV7-2	TRBJ1-1	NA	CASSFSGGNTEAFF	TGTGCCAGCAGCTTTTCGGGGGGGAACACTGAAGCTTTCTTT
NA	14	TRBV9	TRBJ2-2	TRBD1	CASSVRQGTGELFF	TGTGCCAGCAGCGTAAGACAGGGAACCGGGGAGCTGTTTTTT
NA	16	TRBV27	TRBJ1-2	NA	CASSSFQGRNPYGYTF	TGTGCCAGCAGTTCCTTCCAGGGGCGGAACCCCTATGGCTACACCTTC
few	14	TRBV5-6	TRBJ1-2	NA	CASSPDWVGYGYTF	TGTGCCAGCAGCCCGGATTGGGTGGGCTATGGCTACACCTTC
NA	13	TRBV15	TRBJ1-5	NA	CATSSRGGQPQHF	TGTGCCACCAGCAGTAGGGGTGGCCAGCCCCAGCATTTT
NA	12	TRBV25-1	TRBJ2-3	NA	CASSDIQRAQYF	TGTGCCAGCAGTGACATCCAGAGGGCGCAGTATTTT
few	14	TRBV29-1	TRBJ1-2	TRBD1	CSVDGQGIRYGYTF	TGCAGCGTTGATGGACAGGGGATAAGATATGGCTACACCTTC
NA	15	TRBV4-2	TRBJ2-7	NA	CASSQDLGLTYEQYF	TGTGCCAGCAGCCAAGATCTGGGGTTAACCTACGAGCAGTACTTC
NA	16	TRBV5-8	TRBJ2-5	TRBD2	CASSFGKRGYQETQYF	TGTGCCAGCAGCTTCGGGAAGCGGGGGTACCAAGAGACCCAGTACTTC
NA	13	TRBV4-3	TRBJ2-3	NA	CASSQLDTDTQYF	TGCGCCAGCAGCCAACTCGACACAGATACGCAGTATTTT
NA	13	TRBV19	TRBJ1-1	NA	CASSQTLNTEAFF	TGTGCCAGTAGCCAGACATTGAACACTGAAGCTTTCTTT
NA	13	TRBV30	TRBJ1-2	NA	CAWSLQGNYGYTF	TGTGCCTGGAGTCTTCAGGGTAACTATGGCTACACCTTC
NA	16	TRBV7-9	TRBJ2-1	TRBD2	CASSPGPRSGRYEQFF	TGTGCCAGCAGCCCGGGGCCCCGTAGCGGGAGATATGAGCAGTTCTTC
once	14	TRBV7-9	TRBJ2-7	NA	CASFSGGHLGEQYF	TGTGCCAGTTTTTCAGGGGGGCACCTAGGGGAGCAGTACTTC
NA	15	TRBV4-3	TRBJ2-1	TRBD2	CASSQAGGRYNEQFF	TGCGCCAGCAGCCAAGCGGGGGGGAGATACAATGAGCAGTTCTTC
NA	15	TRBV15	TRBJ2-5	NA	CATSRGGFLQETQYF	TGTGCCACCAGCAGAGGAGGGTTTCTACAAGAGACCCAGTACTTC
NA	15	TRBV9	TRBJ1-1	NA	CASSADTGFGAEAFF	TGTGCCAGCAGCGCCGATACAGGGTTTGGCGCTGAAGCTTTCTTT
NA	15	TRBV19	TRBJ2-7	NA	CASSIALLGPYEQYF	TGTGCCAGTAGTATAGCCTTACTAGGACCCTACGAGCAGTACTTC
NA	14	TRBV2	TRBJ2-2	TRBD1	CASGDRVFTGELFF	TGTGCCAGCGGTGACAGGGTTTTCACCGGGGAGCTGTTTTTT
NA	14	TRBV18	TRBJ2-3	TRBD2	CASSPWEGADTQYF	TGTGCCAGCTCACCCTGGGAGGGCGCAGATACGCAGTATTTT
NA	13	TRBV11-2	TRBJ2-7	NA	CASSLGLDYEQYF	TGTGCCAGCAGCTTAGGACTGGATTACGAGCAGTACTTC
NA	16	TRBV11-2	TRBJ2-3	TRBD2	CASSSTGLAGTDTQYF	TGTGCCAGCAGCTCGACAGGACTAGCGGGCACAGATACGCAGTATTTT
NA	14	TRBV5-4	TRBJ1-2	TRBD1	CASRPTGGYGGYTF	TGTGCCAGCAGACCCACAGGGGGCTACGGCGGCTACACCTTC
NA	11	TRBV6-6	TRBJ1-4	NA	CASRTNEKLFF	TGTGCCAGCAGAACTAATGAAAAACTGTTTTTT
NA	13	TRBV30	TRBJ1-2	NA	CAWRMAENYGYTF	TGTGCCTGGAGGATGGCGGAAAACTATGGCTACACCTTC
NA	15	TRBV7-6	TRBJ2-5	TRBD2	CASSFGRSKGETQYF	TGTGCCAGCAGCTTCGGGAGGTCTAAAGGGGAGACCCAGTACTTC
NA	13	TRBV29-1	TRBJ1-4	NA	CSVAGGGNEKLFF	TGCAGCGTTGCAGGAGGGGGGAATGAAAAACTGTTTTTT
NA	15	TRBV7-6	TRBJ2-3	NA	CASSARTAGTDTQYF	TGTGCCAGCAGCGCTCGGACAGCAGGGACAGATACGCAGTATTTT
NA	14	TRBV30	TRBJ2-3	TRBD2	CAWSGGRATDTQYF	TGTGCCTGGAGTGGAGGGAGGGCCACAGATACGCAGTATTTT
once	15	TRBV4-3	TRBJ2-7	NA	CASSPTLSTPYEQYF	TGCGCCAGCAGCCCGACTTTATCTACCCCCTACGAGCAGTACTTC
NA	11	TRBV7-3	TRBJ2-1	NA	CASSLTNEQFF	TGTGCCAGCAGCTTAACCAATGAGCAGTTCTTC
NA	14	TRBV10-3	TRBJ2-5	TRBD1	CATQRDRGQETQYF	TGTGCCACCCAAAGGGACAGGGGGCAAGAGACCCAGTACTTC
NA	14	TRBV19	TRBJ1-1	NA	CASSIGEVNTEAFF	TGTGCCAGTAGTATAGGGGAGGTGAACACTGAAGCTTTCTTT
NA	14	TRBV7-2	TRBJ2-3	NA	CASSSLRPPDTQYF	TGTGCCAGCAGCTCGCTACGTCCGCCTGATACGCAGTATTTT
few	15	TRBV18	TRBJ2-2	NA	CASSTIRGNTGELFF	TGTGCCAGCTCGACCATCCGGGGGAACACCGGGGAGCTGTTTTTT
NA	15	TRBV6-5	TRBJ2-5	NA	CASSPALASRETQYF	TGTGCCAGCAGCCCGGCCCTTGCTAGCAGAGAGACCCAGTACTTC
NA	15	TRBV6-4	TRBJ2-3	TRBD2	CASSENSGGADTQYF	TGTGCCAGCAGTGAGAATAGCGGGGGGGCAGATACGCAGTATTTT
NA	15	TRBV10-3	TRBJ2-1	TRBD2	CATESGGSSYNEQFF	TGTGCCACCGAGAGCGGGGGAAGCTCCTACAATGAGCAGTTCTTC
medium-sized	13	TRBV4-3	TRBJ1-2	NA	CASSQDNNYGYTF	TGCGCCAGCAGCCAAGACAATAACTATGGCTACACCTTC
NA	18	TRBV10-1	TRBJ2-2	TRBD1	CASSKQGTGSVDTGELFF	TGCGCCAGCTCAAAACAAGGGACAGGGAGTGTGGACACCGGGGAGCTGTTTTTT
NA	14	TRBV29-1	TRBJ2-5	TRBD1	CSVVLGTGGETQYF	TGCAGCGTCGTGCTTGGGACAGGAGGAGAGACCCAGTACTTC
NA	13	TRBV5-4	TRBJ1-1	NA	CASSLERNTEAFF	TGTGCCAGCAGCTTGGAACGGAACACTGAAGCTTTCTTT
NA	13	TRBV6-4	TRBJ1-1	NA	CASSPTVNTEAFF	TGTGCCAGCAGTCCGACTGTGAACACTGAAGCTTTCTTT
NA	15	TRBV7-9	TRBJ1-2	TRBD1	CASSTGQGRAYGYTF	TGTGCCAGCAGCACGGGACAGGGAAGAGCTTATGGCTACACCTTC
NA	15	TRBV18	TRBJ1-6	NA	CASSPTDRSNSPLHF	TGTGCCAGCTCACCCACCGACAGGTCTAATTCACCCCTCCACTTT
NA	13	TRBV10-3	TRBJ2-5	NA	CATHAGGQETQYF	TGTGCCACCCACGCGGGTGGACAAGAGACCCAGTACTTC
NA	14	TRBV18	TRBJ2-4	NA	CASSPRANVNIQYF	TGTGCCAGCTCACCACGGGCGAACGTCAACATTCAGTACTTC
NA	16	TRBV7-9	TRBJ2-3	TRBD1	CASSYRQGPSTDTQYF	TGTGCCAGCAGCTACCGACAGGGCCCAAGCACAGATACGCAGTATTTT
NA	15	TRBV4-2	TRBJ1-5	TRBD1	CASSQGTGSNQPQHF	TGTGCCAGCAGCCAAGGGACAGGGAGCAATCAGCCCCAGCATTTT
NA	14	TRBV6-1	TRBJ1-2	NA	CASSDPQRNYGYTF	TGTGCCAGCAGTGACCCGCAGAGAAACTATGGCTACACCTTC
NA	16	TRBV7-3	TRBJ2-6	TRBD2	CASSPWGGSGANVLTF	TGTGCCAGCAGCCCTTGGGGGGGCTCTGGGGCCAACGTCCTGACTTTC
NA	15	TRBV19	TRBJ2-2	TRBD1	CASSRDRVETGELFF	TGTGCCAGTAGTAGGGACAGGGTAGAAACCGGGGAGCTGTTTTTT
NA	16	TRBV30	TRBJ2-7	NA	CAWSVGLLEVAREQYF	TGTGCCTGGAGTGTAGGTCTGTTAGAGGTAGCGCGAGAGCAGTACTTC
NA	13	TRBV19	TRBJ1-2	TRBD1	CASSIGQVYGYTF	TGTGCCAGTAGTATCGGACAGGTCTATGGCTACACCTTC
once	15	TRBV18	TRBJ2-2	NA	CASSPSQRNTGELFF	TGTGCCAGCTCACCCAGTCAGAGAAACACCGGGGAGCTGTTTTTT
NA	14	TRBV7-6	TRBJ2-7	NA	CASSLGSGVYEQYF	TGTGCCAGCAGCTTAGGGTCCGGGGTCTACGAGCAGTACTTC
NA	14	TRBV19	TRBJ2-3	NA	CASSTSTASPGAYF	TGTGCCAGTAGTACCTCCACCGCTAGCCCTGGGGCGTATTTT
NA	16	TRBV7-9	TRBJ2-5	TRBD2	CASSLGSGGYQETQYF	TGTGCCAGCAGCCTCGGGAGCGGGGGGTACCAAGAGACCCAGTACTTC
NA	14	TRBV7-2	TRBJ2-6	NA	CASSLHSGANVLTF	TGTGCCAGCAGCTTACACTCTGGGGCCAACGTCCTGACTTTC